The TCR beta chain under discussion was sequenced for a study of radiation and T cells in renal cell carcinoma. About the research overall: Nephrectomy followed 15 Gy stereotactic body radiation by 4 weeks. Findings and caveats of the study: Top tumor clonotypes rose in blood 2 weeks post-radiation, then contracted.

This clone was counted between two and nine times. As yet, its antigen is unknown. The method was immunoSEQ multiplex PCR; TCRdb's version includes in-frame clones alone and lacks a portion of them. This table has 70,000 or so clones, about 80% appearing once. Time point meaning: blood 2 weeks post-SBRT. The treatment: 15 Gy SBRT to primary tumor, nephrectomy 4 weeks later. The CDR3 spans 16 residues. The V gene end was trimmed by 3 bases and the J gene end by 7 bases; junction bases not matched to a gene: 12. CDR1 and CDR2 (germline): MDHEN, SYDVKM. The chain is built from TRBV28 and TRBJ1-5, with 7 nucleotides matching TRBD1. The sequence was collected from a man between 60 and 75 years old with renal cell carcinoma. The sequenced sample was blood, obtained from a patient whose treatment included radiotherapy and nephrectomy. The CDR3 loop is CASSFGEQGSHQPQHF. CDR3 in DNA: TGTGCCAGCAGTTTTGGGGAACAGGGGTCCCACCAGCCCCAGCATTTT.